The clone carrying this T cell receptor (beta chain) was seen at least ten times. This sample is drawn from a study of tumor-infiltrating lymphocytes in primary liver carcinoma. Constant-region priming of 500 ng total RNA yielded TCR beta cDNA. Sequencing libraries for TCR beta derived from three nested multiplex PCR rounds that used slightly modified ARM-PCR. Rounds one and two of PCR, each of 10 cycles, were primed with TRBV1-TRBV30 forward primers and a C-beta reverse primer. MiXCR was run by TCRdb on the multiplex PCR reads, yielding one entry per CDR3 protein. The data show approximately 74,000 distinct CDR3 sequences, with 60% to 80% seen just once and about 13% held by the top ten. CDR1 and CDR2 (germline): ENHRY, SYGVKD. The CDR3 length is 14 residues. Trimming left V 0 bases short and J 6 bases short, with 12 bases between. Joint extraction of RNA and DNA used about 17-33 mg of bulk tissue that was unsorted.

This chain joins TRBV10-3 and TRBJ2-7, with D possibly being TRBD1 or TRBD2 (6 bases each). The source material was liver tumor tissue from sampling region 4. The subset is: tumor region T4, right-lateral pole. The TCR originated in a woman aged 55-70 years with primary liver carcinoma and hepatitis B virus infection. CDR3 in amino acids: CAISESRGLGEQYF. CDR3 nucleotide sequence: TGTGCCATCAGTGAGTCCCGGGGGCTAGGCGAGCAGTACTTC.